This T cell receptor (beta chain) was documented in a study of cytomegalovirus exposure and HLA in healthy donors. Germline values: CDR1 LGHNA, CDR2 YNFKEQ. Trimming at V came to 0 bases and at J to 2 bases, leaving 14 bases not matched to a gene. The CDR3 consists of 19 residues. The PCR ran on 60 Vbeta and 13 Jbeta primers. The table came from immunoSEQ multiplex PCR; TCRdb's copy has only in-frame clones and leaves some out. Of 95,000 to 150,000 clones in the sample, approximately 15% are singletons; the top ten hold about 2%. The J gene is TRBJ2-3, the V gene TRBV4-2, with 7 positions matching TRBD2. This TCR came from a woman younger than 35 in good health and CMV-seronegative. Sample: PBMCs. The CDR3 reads CASSQEAGIPQGATDTQYF. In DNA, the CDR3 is TGTGCCAGCAGCCAAGAAGCGGGGATACCTCAGGGAGCCACAGATACGCAGTATTTT.